The rows below give T cell receptor beta chains drawn from one sample of a study of T cell repertoires in cytomegalovirus infection. Each CDR3 protein gets one entry after TCRdb re-called the reads with MiXCR. This table has approximately 76,000 distinct CDR3 sequences, approximately 3.7% appearing once. The sample was PBMCs. The receptors derive from a human donor in good health (CMV status not recorded). Some clones in this sample may be carry-over from other donors' samples. Both conserved end residues are part of each CDR3. A D gene is named only where the DNA matches it firmly. The listing skips clone size in some rows; elsewhere it reads once, few, many or a size class.

clone_size j_call d_call v_call cdr3_aa cdr3_nt
many TRBJ1-1 - TRBV12-3/TRBV12-4 CASGAGLTEAFF TGTGCCAGCGGCGCAGGGCTCACTGAAGCTTTCTTT
many TRBJ2-1 - TRBV7-9 CASSLYVQGEQFF TGTGCCAGCAGCTTATATGTTCAGGGTGAGCAGTTCTTC
many TRBJ2-3 - TRBV7-8 CASNIVGNTDTQYF TGTGCCAGCAATATAGTGGGGAACACAGATACGCAGTATTTT
many TRBJ2-6 - TRBV7-9 CASSLYDSGANVLTF TGTGCCAGCAGCTTATATGATTCTGGGGCCAACGTCCTGACTTTC
many TRBJ1-2 TRBD1 TRBV20-1 CSAEGYRGHSNYGYTF TGCAGTGCTGAAGGGTACAGGGGGCACTCTAACTATGGCTACACCTTC
many TRBJ1-3 - TRBV2 CASTKGPLNTIYF TGTGCCAGCACCAAGGGACCCTTGAACACCATATATTTT
many TRBJ1-5 TRBD1 TRBV18 CASSPDQGGQPQHF TGTGCCAGCTCACCAGATCAGGGGGGTCAGCCCCAGCATTTT
many TRBJ1-1 - TRBV20-1 CSARDQWGATEAFF TGCAGTGCTAGAGATCAATGGGGGGCGACTGAAGCTTTCTTT
many TRBJ2-3 - TRBV5-6 CASSSADTGLHTDTQYF TGTGCCAGCAGCTCGGCAGATACAGGGTTACACACAGATACGCAGTATTTT
many TRBJ2-7 - TRBV7-2 CASSSEGGVEQYF TGTGCCAGCAGCTCAGAAGGTGGGGTCGAGCAGTACTTC
few TRBJ1-4 - TRBV12-3/TRBV12-4 CASGGAINEKLFF TGTGCCAGCGGAGGGGCTATTAATGAAAAACTGTTTTTT
many TRBJ2-7 TRBD2 TRBV28 CASSRGGAPYEQYF TGTGCCAGCAGCCGGGGGGGAGCACCCTACGAGCAGTACTTC
many TRBJ2-2 TRBD1 TRBV27 CASSFPPGQGSVGELFF TGTGCCAGCAGTTTCCCACCTGGACAGGGCTCGGTCGGGGAGCTGTTTTTT
many TRBJ1-1 - TRBV5-6 CASSRIDRDTEAFF TGTGCCAGCAGCCGAATTGACCGGGACACTGAAGCTTTCTTT
many TRBJ1-5 TRBD1 TRBV7-2 CASSLYGRGLDQPQHF TGTGCCAGCAGCTTATATGGGAGGGGGCTCGATCAGCCCCAGCATTTT
many TRBJ1-2 - TRBV4-1 CASSHLGGEGYTF TGCGCCAGCAGCCATCTAGGGGGGGAAGGCTACACCTTC
many TRBJ2-7 TRBD1 TRBV28 CAARGLSYEQYF TGTGCCGCGAGGGGGCTCTCCTACGAGCAGTACTTC
many TRBJ2-3 - TRBV7-2 CASSSRTASTDTQYF TGTGCCAGCAGCTCCCGGACAGCTAGCACAGATACGCAGTATTTT
many TRBJ2-7 - TRBV20-1 CSAGRGSYEQYF TGCAGTGCCGGCAGGGGCTCCTACGAGCAGTACTTC
many TRBJ1-4 - TRBV5-6 CASSSESTNEKLFF TGTGCCAGCAGCTCTGAATCAACTAATGAAAAACTGTTTTTT
many TRBJ1-5 TRBD1 TRBV4-1 CASSKGQGASNQPQHF TGCGCCAGCAGCAAGGGACAGGGGGCGAGCAATCAGCCCCAGCATTTT
many TRBJ1-1 - TRBV9 CASSVFPTDHPGVTEAFF TGTGCCAGCAGCGTATTCCCTACCGACCACCCGGGGGTAACTGAAGCTTTCTTT
many TRBJ2-3 TRBD2 TRBV28 CASSPRGGPSTDTQYF TGTGCCAGCAGCCCCCGCGGGGGGCCTAGCACAGATACGCAGTATTTT
many TRBJ2-5 - TRBV7-2 CASSLRQARQETQYF TGTGCCAGCAGCTTAAGGCAGGCCCGACAAGAGACCCAGTACTTC
many TRBJ2-3 TRBD2 TRBV6-4 CASSDSRGGSTDTQYF TGTGCCAGCAGTGACTCGCGGGGGGGCAGCACAGATACGCAGTATTTT
many TRBJ1-2 TRBD1 TRBV12-3/TRBV12-4 CASSARQGRLHGYTF TGTGCCAGCAGTGCCCGACAGGGAAGACTCCATGGCTACACCTTC
many TRBJ1-2 TRBD1 TRBV28 CASSFPQGANGYTF TGTGCCAGCAGTTTTCCCCAGGGGGCGAATGGCTACACCTTC
many TRBJ1-5 - TRBV2 CASSGGGRSDQPQHF TGTGCCAGCAGTGGGGGGGGTCGGAGCGATCAGCCCCAGCATTTT
many TRBJ2-3 - TRBV19 CASSIGGTDTQYF TGTGCCAGTAGTATAGGCGGGACAGATACGCAGTATTTT
- TRBJ2-1 TRBD2 TRBV27 CASSSGGYNEQFF TGTGCCAGCAGCAGCGGGGGGTACAATGAGCAGTTCTTC
- TRBJ1-1 - TRBV7-2 CASSLSQGKWTEAFF TGTGCCAGCAGCTTATCCCAGGGAAAATGGACTGAAGCTTTCTTT
many TRBJ1-1 - TRBV5-5 CVSSTARPNTEAFF TGTGTCAGCAGCACCGCGCGGCCGAACACTGAAGCTTTCTTT
many TRBJ2-7 - TRBV7-2 CASSLWGESYEQYF TGTGCCAGCAGCTTATGGGGGGAAAGCTACGAGCAGTACTTC
many TRBJ2-3 TRBD2 TRBV28 CASGTSGGHKDTQYF TGTGCCAGCGGCACTAGCGGGGGGCATAAAGATACGCAGTATTTT
many TRBJ1-5 - TRBV24-1 CATSDPGFEPQHF TGTGCCACCAGTGACCCGGGGTTTGAGCCCCAGCATTTT